These 9 T cell receptor beta chains originate from one sample sequenced in a study of T cells in Graves' hyperthyroidism and ophthalmopathy. RNA transcripts yielded amplified TCR beta CDR3 regions. First-round RT-PCR targeting the TCR CDR3 was performed with the HTBI primer set. TCRdb redid the calling of the multiplex PCR reads with MiXCR, one entry per CDR3 protein. The repertoire includes over 450,000 distinct CDR3 sequences, approximately 17% of them detected once, and approximately 18% sits in the top ten. The sample consisted of blood. These TCRs come from a woman aged 18-29 years with Graves' ophthalmopathy.

This clonotype has a count of ten or more. The gene calls are TRBV6-1 and TRBJ2-1; no reliable D call. The CDR3 runs 15 residues. Trimming shortened V by 4 bases and J by 6 bases, and 16 bases separated the two germline ends. Germline V gene sequence: CDR1 MNHNS, CDR2 SASEGT. The CDR3 coding sequence is TGTGCCAGCAGTGGTCCTGAGAGACGCTCCAATGAGCAGTTCTTC. This encodes CASSGPERRSNEQFF.

In this sample, this clonotype turned up many times. The genes are TRBV11-2 and TRBJ2-3; 8 nucleotides match TRBD2. V lost 3 bases, J lost 4 bases, and 9 bases stayed unmatched. The CDR3 has 16 amino acids. Germline V gene sequence: CDR1 SGHAT, CDR2 FQNNGV. DNA for the CDR3: TGTGCCAGCAGCTTCGGAAGGTCGGGAGGGTCAGATACGCAGTATTTT. Its translation is CASSFGRSGGSDTQYF.

CDR3 sequence (DNA): TGTGCCAGTAGTATCTGGGACGGTGCCACTGAAGCTTTCTTT. Its protein is CASSIWDGATEAFF. The V gene is TRBV19, the J gene TRBJ1-1, with D maybe TRBD1 (5 bases). V lost 3 bases and J 4 bases, leaving 12 bases between the germline ends. The CDR3 loop spans 14 amino acids. Germline CDR1 reads LNHDA; CDR2 reads SQIVND (reference sequence).

The chain combines TRBV7-2 with TRBJ2-1, with TRBD2 identical over 8 bases. V shed 0 bases and J 5 bases; nucleotides not matched to a gene: 18. The CDR3 runs 20 residues. From germline, CDR1 is SGHTA and CDR2 FQGNSA. The CDR3 DNA is TGTGCCAGCAGCTTAGCGTTAGGGAAGCCGGGACTAGAGGACAACAATGAGCAGTTCTTC. Amino acids: CASSLALGKPGLEDNNEQFF.

Ten or more counts support this clonotype. The chain combines TRBV5-1 with TRBJ2-3; 7 nucleotides line up with TRBD1. CDR1 is SGHRS and CDR2 is YFSETQ in the germline V gene. V dropped 3 bases and J dropped 0; count of bases not matched to a gene: 7. CDR3 length equals 16 residues. CDR3 sequence reads: CASSSRTGSSTDTQYF. The DNA of the CDR3 is TGCGCCAGCAGCTCGAGGACAGGATCAAGCACAGATACGCAGTATTTT.

This clonotype showed up many times. The V call is TRBV11-3, the J call TRBJ2-1; D gene unclear. Per the germline V gene, CDR1 is SGHNT and CDR2 is YENEEA. The V end was cut by 6 bases, the J end by 0 bases, with 9 bases between. This CDR3 has 14 residues. The CDR3 spells CASSNRGSYNEQFF. The CDR3 nucleotides are TGTGCCAGCAGTAATCGAGGCTCCTACAATGAGCAGTTCTTC.

The table lists this clonotype with many counts. CDR3 sequence reads: CASSLDSGYEQYF. The CDR3 DNA sequence: TGTGCCAGCAGCTTAGATTCAGGTTACGAGCAGTACTTC. This chain connects TRBV11-2 to TRBJ2-7; D is unresolved. Germline lookup yields CDR1 SGHAT and CDR2 FQNNGV. The V end was cut by 0 bases, the J end by 4 bases, with 7 bases between. The CDR3 totals 13 residues.

This clonotype was detected ten times or more. This chain joins TRBV2 and TRBJ2-5; D unclear. The germline V gene encodes CDR1 SNHLY and CDR2 FYNNEI. CDR3 size: 12 residues. Trimming took 6 bases from V and 5 from J, leaving 10 bases between them. DNA for the CDR3: TGTGCCAGCAGGGGCGGCCGGGAGACCCAGTACTTC. Protein: CASRGGRETQYF.

This rearrangement joins TRBV5-6 to TRBJ1-1; possibly TRBD1 for D (6 bases). V dropped 0 bases and J dropped 10 bases, with 10 bases sitting between them. This CDR3 has 12 amino acids. The germline CDR1 and CDR2 sequences are SGHDT and YYEEEE. CDR3 sequence (DNA): TGTGCCAGCAGCTTGGAGACAGGCCGAGCTTTCTTT. It encodes CASSLETGRAFF. The full variable domain, completed using reference TRBV5-6 and TRBJ1-1, is DAGVTQSPTHLIKTRGQQVTLRCSPKSGHDTVSWYQQALGQGPQFIFQYYEEEERQRGNFPDRFSGHQFPNYSSELNVNALLLGDSALYLCASSLETGRAFFGQGTRLTVV.